This T cell receptor (beta chain) was observed in a study of T cells expressing NK-cell markers. The study's findings and limits: Unclear, still, was the HCMV specificity of the expanded NKG2C+ T cell clones. Top CD8+ clonotypes included the dominant CD3+CD56+NKG2C+ clonotypes in 5 or 6 donors.

Per germline, CDR1 SSHAT and CDR2 FNYEAQ (reference sequence). There are 17 residues in the CDR3. 5'RACE template switching built TCR beta cDNA with unique molecular identifiers. TCRdb reprocessed the 5' RACE reads, with one entry per CDR3 protein and no DNA. This table lists some 140,000 distinct CDR3 sequences. With regard to this clonotype: Its target is unknown.

Sequencing input: blood T cells: a sorted CD56 or NKG2C T cell subset, CD4+ or CD8+ T cells, or bulk PBMC T cells (not recorded which). The chain recombines TRBV7-7 with TRBJ2-5; TCRdb gives TRBD2 as the D gene, but with no DNA this cannot be confirmed. The origin of this receptor is a woman aged 50 to 65 in good health. The CDR3 region is CASSLVSAGGNQETQYF.